The 5 T cell receptor beta chains below come from one sample, sequenced in a study of blood T cell repertoires in COVID-19. Assay used: immunoSEQ multiplex PCR; TCRdb lists only in-frame clones, some missing. The sample consists of approximately 350,000 clones, around 91% of them appearing once. The sequenced sample consisted of PBMCs or T cells enriched from blood (not recorded which). Source of these receptors: a man between 18 and 35 years old who had recovered from COVID-19.

The rearrangement links TRBV3-1 (or the pseudogene TRBV3-2) to TRBJ1-5; D is unclear. Germline CDR1 reads LGHDT; CDR2 reads YNNKEL (reference sequence). The CDR3 runs to 16 residues. Trimming cost V 0 bases and J 4 bases, with 13 bases left between them. CDR3 DNA sequence: TGTGCCAGCAGCCAAGAAAGTGGATCGGGGAATCAGCCCCAGCATTTT. Its protein is CASSQESGSGNQPQHF.

V usage is TRBV19 and J usage is TRBJ2-5; D is possibly TRBD2 (6 bases). Per germline, CDR1 LNHDA and CDR2 SQIVND (reference sequence). Trimming cost V 6 bases and J 0 bases, with 8 bases left between them. The CDR3 totals 13 residues. CDR3 residues: CASSWGDQETQYF. The CDR3 nucleotides read TGTGCCAGTAGCTGGGGGGACCAAGAGACCCAGTACTTC.

This sequence joins TRBV29-1 and TRBJ2-7; D might be TRBD1 (6 bases). Germline CDR1 and CDR2: SQVTM and ANQGSEA. Trimming removed 5 bases at V and 5 bases at J, with 22 bases between. CDR3 length equals 15 residues. CDR3 region: CSVQKFRGQGNEQYF. In DNA, the CDR3 is TGCAGCGTTCAAAAGTTCAGGGGACAAGGAAACGAGCAGTACTTC.

This chain uses TRBV4-2 with TRBJ1-3; D not certain. This CDR3 spans 15 amino acids. V lost 2 bases to trimming and J lost 0 bases, with 8 bases between them. Germline CDR1 LGHNA, CDR2 YNFKEQ. As DNA, the CDR3 is TGTGCCAGCAGCCAAAGACTTGACTCTGGAAACACCATATATTTT. It codes for CASSQRLDSGNTIYF.

This sequence joins TRBV6-5 and TRBJ1-2; 8 bases align to TRBD1. CDR3 length equals 13 residues. Germline CDR1 reads MNHEY; CDR2 reads SVGAGI. V gave up 8 bases and J gave up 6 bases; unmatched junction bases: 8. CDR3 sequence (DNA): TGTGCCAGCGCAACACAGGGGGTTGATGGCTACACCTTC. Amino acid sequence: CASATQGVDGYTF.